One sample yielded the 12 T cell receptor beta chains listed below, sequenced in a study of blood T cell repertoires in COVID-19. Using immunoSEQ multiplex PCR, the repertoire was profiled, and TCRdb retains in-frame clones only, with some absent. The sample shows approximately 280,000 clones, approximately 90% of them seen only once. The sample consisted of peripheral blood. Receptors originate from an older woman with acute or convalescent COVID-19.

The V call is TRBV29-1, the J call TRBJ2-7; TRBD2 is a possible D gene (6 bases). Germline CDR1 and CDR2: SQVTM and ANQGSEA. This CDR3 is 13 amino acids long. V lost 6 bases and J lost 0, with 12 bases in between. The chain's CDR3 is CSVTDGSSYEQYF. The CDR3 nucleotides read TGCAGCGTAACCGACGGGAGCTCCTACGAGCAGTACTTC.

This rearrangement joins TRBV4-3 to TRBJ1-1; 7 nucleotides agree with TRBD1. After removal of 2 bases from V and 1 base from J, the junction contained 1 base not matched to a gene. The CDR3 length is 14 residues. Germline CDR1 LGHNA, CDR2 YSLEER. CDR3 protein: CASSQNRGNTEAFF. CDR3 DNA sequence: TGCGCCAGCAGCCAAAACAGGGGGAACACTGAAGCTTTCTTT.

The chain couples TRBV5-1 to TRBJ2-6; the D gene is possibly TRBD2 (6 bases). V was cut by 4 bases and J by 3 bases, with 11 bases left in between. Germline V gene lookup returns CDR1 SGHRS and CDR2 YFSETQ. The CDR3 spans 15 residues. The CDR3 DNA sequence: TGCGCCAGCAGCCGGGAGACGGGTGGGGCCAACGTCCTGACTTTC. Protein product: CASSRETGGANVLTF.

V is TRBV2 and J is TRBJ2-7; weak D call: TRBD2 (5 bases). Trimming left V 5 bases short and J 7 bases short, with 15 bases between. The CDR3 runs to 13 residues. The germline V gene encodes CDR1 SNHLY and CDR2 FYNNEI. CDR3 DNA sequence: TGTGCCAGCAGTCAGGAGGTAGCGAGTGAGCAGTACTTC. Translated: CASSQEVASEQYF. Combining the CDR3 with reference TRBV2 and TRBJ2-7 gives the whole variable domain EPEVTQTPSHQVTQMGQEVILRCVPISNHLYFYWYRQILGQKVEFLVSFYNNEISEKSEIFDDQFSVERPDGSNFTLKIRSTKLEDSAMYFCASSQEVASEQYFGPGTRLTVT.

The chain has TRBV21-1 and TRBJ2-1; whether TRBD1, the table's D call, matches the DNA was not checked. TRBV21-1 is labeled a pseudogene. CDR3 length equals 13 residues. CDR3: CASRQGWRNEQFF. CDR3 sequence (DNA): TGTGCCAGTCGACAGGGGTGGCGCAATGAGCAGTTCTTC.

The chain couples TRBV29-1 to TRBJ1-1; 8 bases match TRBD1. The CDR3 is made up of 14 amino acids. V shed 6 bases, J shed 5 bases, and the junction held 11 bases outside the gene matches. CDR1 is SQVTM and CDR2 is ANQGSEA in the germline V gene. The CDR3 DNA reads as TGCAGCGTCGAATCAATGCAGGGGGCGACTGAAGCTTTCTTT. This codes for CSVESMQGATEAFF.

A single count supports this clone. V usage is TRBV7-9 and J usage is TRBJ2-4, with 10 bases fitting TRBD1. CDR1 SEHNR and CDR2 FQNEAQ come from the germline V gene (reference sequence). The CDR3 is made up of 15 amino acids. J gave up 4 bases and V 5 bases, and 5 bases lay outside the gene matches. This CDR3 is CASSPTGQGKNIQYF. DNA for the CDR3: TGTGCCAGCAGCCCCACGGGACAGGGGAAAAACATTCAGTACTTC.

The V gene is TRBV9, the J gene TRBJ2-7, with D perhaps TRBD2 (5 bases). The CDR3 sequence is 15 residues long. Germline V gene data show CDR1 as SGDLS and CDR2 as YYNGEE. V shed 0 bases and J shed 2 bases, with 12 bases lying between them. The CDR3 region has the DNA TGTGCCAGCAGCGTAGACCCCGACGGGGCCTACGAGCAGTACTTC. Translation gives CASSVDPDGAYEQYF.

This clone was seen more than once but under ten times. This chain connects TRBV27 to TRBJ2-7; D may be TRBD1 (6 bases). Germline V CDR1 and CDR2: MNHEY, SMNVEV (reference sequence). Deletions cut 6 bases from V and 3 bases from J, with 12 bases between. The CDR3 sequence is 13 residues long. CDR3 DNA sequence: TGTGCCAGCAGCAACTCGGACAGCTACGAGCAGTACTTC. It specifies CASSNSDSYEQYF.

The chain links TRBV19 to TRBJ2-7, with 8 nucleotides matching TRBD1. Trimming at V came to 5 bases and at J to 8 bases, leaving 8 bases not matched to a gene. This CDR3 region has 13 residues. Germline CDR1 and CDR2: LNHDA and SQIVND (reference sequence). CDR3 amino acids: CASSLRTGYKQYF. CDR3 coding DNA: TGTGCCAGTAGTCTCCGGACAGGGTATAAGCAGTACTTC.

This chain connects TRBV5-6 to TRBJ1-2; D is possibly TRBD1 (5 bases). Germline CDR1 and CDR2: SGHDT and YYEEEE. There are 14 residues in the CDR3. V lost 4 bases to trimming and J lost 5 bases, with 15 bases between them. The CDR3 is CASSRERGGYGYTF. The CDR3 DNA follows: TGTGCCAGCAGCCGGGAGAGGGGCGGTTATGGCTACACCTTC.

Here the CDR3 DNA reads TGTGCCAGGGGTCCAGGCGAATCACCCCTCCACTTT. Translating it yields CARGPGESPLHF. V gene TRBV2 combines with J gene TRBJ1-6; the D is unclear. This CDR3 comprises 12 residues. Trimming stripped 9 bases from V and 10 bases from J, with 13 bases between. Germline V CDR1 and CDR2: SNHLY, FYNNEI.